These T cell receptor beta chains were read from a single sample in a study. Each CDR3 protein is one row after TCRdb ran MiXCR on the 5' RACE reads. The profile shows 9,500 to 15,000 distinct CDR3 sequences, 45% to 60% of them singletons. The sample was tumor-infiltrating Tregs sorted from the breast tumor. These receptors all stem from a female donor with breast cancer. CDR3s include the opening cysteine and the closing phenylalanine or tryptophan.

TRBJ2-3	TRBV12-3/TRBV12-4	CASSFGTNTDTQYF
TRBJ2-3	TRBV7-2	CASSLGLAGAGTQYF
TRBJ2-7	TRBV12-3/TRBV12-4	CASSARENEQYF
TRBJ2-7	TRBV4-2	CASSQSANSYEQYF
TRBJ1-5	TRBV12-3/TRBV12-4	CASRPGTANQPQHF
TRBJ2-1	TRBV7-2	CASSRRLAVNEQFF
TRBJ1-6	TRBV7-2	CASSFWSSSYNSPLHF
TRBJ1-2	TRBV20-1	CSADYGYTF
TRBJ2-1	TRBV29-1	CSVSRRGSSYNEQFF
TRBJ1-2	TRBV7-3	CASRLMGGHGYTF
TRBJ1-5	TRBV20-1	CSTTTGNQPQHF
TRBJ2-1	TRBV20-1	CSAQWEGYNEQFF
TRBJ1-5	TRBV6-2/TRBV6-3	CASSNDRQGYQPQHF
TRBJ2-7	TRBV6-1	CASSEKGPPVGQYF
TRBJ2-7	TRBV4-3	CASSQEPGGDEQYF
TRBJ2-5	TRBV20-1	CSAGQPSISGRLETQYF
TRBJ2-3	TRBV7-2	CASSSITDTQYF
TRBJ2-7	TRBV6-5	CASSRILVGAFSPYEQYF
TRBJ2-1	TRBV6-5	CASSYVRNNEQFF
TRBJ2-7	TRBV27	CVSSFGDSYEQYF
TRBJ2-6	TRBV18	CASSTGRQYSGANVLTF
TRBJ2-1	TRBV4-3	CASSQVRLNEQFF
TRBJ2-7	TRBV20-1	CSALHGGSYEQYF
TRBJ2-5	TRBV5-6	CASSFLPGTRKETQYF
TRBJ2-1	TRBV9	CASSVALGLAEYDNEQFF
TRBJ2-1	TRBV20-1	CSASCAEALFNEQFF
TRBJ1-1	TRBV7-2	CASSPRGDTEAFF
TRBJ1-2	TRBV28	CASSLSAVSSTRF
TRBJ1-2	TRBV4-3	CASSQGQAHGYTF
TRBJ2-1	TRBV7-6	CASSLATAGIPGEQFF
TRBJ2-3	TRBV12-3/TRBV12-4	CASSWWQNLRPDTQYF
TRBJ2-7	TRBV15	CATSRDTSYEQYF
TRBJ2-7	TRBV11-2	CASRLSGEQYF
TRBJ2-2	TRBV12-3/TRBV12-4	CASRMGGENTGELFF
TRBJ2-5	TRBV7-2	CASSLGTGETQYF
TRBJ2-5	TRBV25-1	CASRGLAQSQETQYF
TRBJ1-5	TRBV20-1	CSARDLGGGNQPQHF
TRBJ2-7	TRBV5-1	CASSSGLSYEQYF
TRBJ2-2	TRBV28	CASSSTGGLYTGELFF
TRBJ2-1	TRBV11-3	CASSKDRGLLNEQFF
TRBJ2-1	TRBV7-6	CASSLSSGAEQFF
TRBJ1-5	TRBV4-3	CASSQEASQPQHF
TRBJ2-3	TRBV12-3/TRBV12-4	CASTLDGGRTDTQYF